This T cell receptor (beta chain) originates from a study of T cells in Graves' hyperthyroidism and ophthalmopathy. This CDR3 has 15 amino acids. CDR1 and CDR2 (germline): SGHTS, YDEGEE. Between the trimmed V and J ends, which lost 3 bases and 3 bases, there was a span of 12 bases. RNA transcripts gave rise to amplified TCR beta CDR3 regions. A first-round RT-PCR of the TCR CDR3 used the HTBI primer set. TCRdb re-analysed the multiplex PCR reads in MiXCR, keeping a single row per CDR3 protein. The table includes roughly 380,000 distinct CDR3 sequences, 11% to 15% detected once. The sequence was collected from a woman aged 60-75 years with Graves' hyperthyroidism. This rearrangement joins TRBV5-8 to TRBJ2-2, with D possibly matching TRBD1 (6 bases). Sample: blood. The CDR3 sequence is CASSSRQVYTGELFF. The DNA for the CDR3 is TGTGCCAGCAGCTCAAGACAGGTGTACACCGGGGAGCTGTTTTTT. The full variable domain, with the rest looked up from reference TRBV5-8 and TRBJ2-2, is EAGVTQSPTHLIKTRGQQATLRCSPISGHTSVYWYQQALGLGLQFLLWYDEGEERNRGNFPPRFSGRQFPNYSSELNVNALELEDSALYLCASSSRQVYTGELFFGEGSRLTVL.